Each of the 28 T cell receptor beta chains below was sequenced from the same sample in a study of shared clonotypes between healthy human individuals. Measured with immunoSEQ multiplex PCR; TCRdb has only the in-frame clones, and not every one. The sample has approximately 320,000 clones; approximately 79% are singletons. Sample: memory CD4+ T cells sorted from blood. Specified subset: CD45RA-negative fraction. The receptors were sampled from a man aged 25 to 40 in good health.

The CDR3 loop reads CASSLNVGGDNEQFF. The CDR3 region has the DNA TGTGCCAGCAGCTTGAACGTGGGGGGGGACAATGAGCAGTTCTTC. The chain has TRBV5-4 and TRBJ2-1; 7 positions agree with TRBD2. Germline-derived CDR1 and CDR2 are SGHNT and YYREEE (reference sequence). This CDR3 comprises 15 residues. V lost 1 base and J lost 5; bases outside the gene matches: 6.

This clone was recorded many times. The chain uses TRBV6-6 and TRBJ2-3; 9 positions match TRBD2. V lost 4 bases, J lost 1 base, and 6 bases stayed unmatched. The CDR3 is 16 amino acids. The germline V gene encodes CDR1 MNHNY and CDR2 SVGAGI (reference sequence). The CDR3: CASSFPSGTGTDTQYF. CDR3 DNA sequence: TGTGCCAGCAGTTTCCCTAGCGGGACGGGCACAGATACGCAGTATTTT.

Only a few counts were recorded for this clone. The chain has TRBV7-5 and TRBJ2-7. TRBV7-5 is an annotated pseudogene. There are 17 residues in the CDR3. The CDR3 coding sequence is TGTGCCAGAAGCAGAAAAATGGAGACACGAGAACCCTACGAGCAGTACTTC. Its protein product is CARSRKMETREPYEQYF.

The chain has TRBV5-6 and TRBJ1-4; D is undetermined. The CDR3 has 13 amino acids. In germline, CDR1 is SGHDT, CDR2 YYEEEE. Deletions cut 0 bases from V and 7 bases from J, with 7 bases between. CDR3 nucleotide sequence: TGTGCCAGCAGCTTGGTTTGGGGTGAAAAACTGTTTTTT. It translates to CASSLVWGEKLFF.

This clone was found a few times. The chain uses TRBV11-2 and TRBJ2-1, with 9 positions matching TRBD2. The V and J ends lost 7 bases and 0 bases, in that order; junction bases with no gene match: 10. This CDR3 has 17 residues. Germline V CDR1 and CDR2: SGHAT, FQNNGV. CDR3 sequence reads: CASIPRDSGSSYNEQFF. The DNA of the CDR3 is TGTGCCAGCATCCCCCGGGATAGCGGGAGCTCCTACAATGAGCAGTTCTTC.

The rearrangement uses TRBV4-2 and TRBJ1-3; 7 positions agree with TRBD1. Looked up from germline, CDR1 is LGHNA and CDR2 is YNFKEQ. V was pared by 3 bases and J by 0 bases, with 8 bases of the junction left unmatched. The CDR3 runs to 17 residues. CDR3 residues: CASSHPLQGISGNTIYF. The CDR3, as DNA: TGTGCCAGCAGCCATCCACTACAGGGGATCTCTGGAAACACCATATATTTT.

The rearrangement joins TRBV7-2 to TRBJ2-3, with TRBD2 matching 8 bases. Germline CDR1 reads SGHTA; CDR2 reads FQGNSA. V lost 4 bases, J lost 3 bases, and 6 bases stayed unmatched. CDR3 length: 15 amino acids. The CDR3 DNA reads as TGTGCCAGCAGCTACACCGGGACTAGAACAGATACGCAGTATTTT. It is translated as CASSYTGTRTDTQYF.

V gene TRBV9 combines with J gene TRBJ1-1; D unclear. The germline V and J ends were trimmed by 0 bases and 1 base, with 7 bases remaining between them. Germline CDR1 is SGDLS and CDR2 is YYNGEE. The CDR3 is 14 amino acids. In DNA form, the CDR3 reads TGTGCCAGCAGCGTAGCCAGGTCGAACACTGAAGCTTTCTTT. Amino acid sequence: CASSVARSNTEAFF.

The chain employs TRBV7-9 and TRBJ1-1; weak D call: TRBD1 (6 bases). The germline V and J ends were trimmed by 5 bases and 0 bases, with 13 bases remaining between them. CDR1 is SEHNR, CDR2 FQNEAQ, per germline (reference sequence). CDR3 size: 15 residues. The CDR3 DNA is TGTGCCAGCAGCGCCAGGCAGGGGATGAACACTGAAGCTTTCTTT. This encodes CASSARQGMNTEAFF. Drawing the rest from reference TRBV7-9 and TRBJ1-1, the complete variable domain is DTGVSQNPRHKITKRGQNVTFRCDPISEHNRLYWYRQTLGQGPEFLTYFQNEAQLEKSRLLSDRFSAERPKGSFSTLEIQRTEQGDSAMYLCASSARQGMNTEAFFGQGTRLTVV.

J is TRBJ2-1 and V is TRBV1; TRBD2, the D gene given by the table, was not confirmed from the DNA. TRBV1 is a documented pseudogene. This CDR3 has 14 amino acids. The CDR3 here is CTSRSRVAGVKQFF. In DNA form, the CDR3 reads TGCACCAGCAGAAGTCGAGTGGCGGGAGTTAAGCAGTTCTTC.

The chain has TRBV5-4 and TRBJ2-5; 7 bases align to TRBD1. Germline V gene data show CDR1 as SGHNT and CDR2 as YYREEE (reference sequence). V was pared by 5 bases and J by 1 base, with 5 bases of the junction left unmatched. There are 14 residues in the CDR3. The CDR3 nucleotides are TGTGCCAGCAGGAGTGGGACAGCCCAAGAGACCCAGTACTTC. It codes for CASRSGTAQETQYF.

This chain joins TRBV5-8 and TRBJ2-1; D is unresolved. The CDR3 has 14 amino acids. CDR1 is SGHTS, CDR2 YDEGEE, per germline. Trimming pared 2 bases from V and 6 bases from J, leaving 12 bases between. The CDR3 region has the DNA TGTGCCAGCAGCTTAGGAGTTGGACGCAATGAGCAGTTCTTC. It translates to CASSLGVGRNEQFF. Drawing the rest from reference TRBV5-8 and TRBJ2-1, the complete variable domain is EAGVTQSPTHLIKTRGQQATLRCSPISGHTSVYWYQQALGLGLQFLLWYDEGEERNRGNFPPRFSGRQFPNYSSELNVNALELEDSALYLCASSLGVGRNEQFFGPGTRLTVL.

The rearrangement links TRBV6-1 to TRBJ1-1; D might be TRBD1 (5 bases). Germline CDR1 reads MNHNS; CDR2 reads SASEGT. The CDR3 spans 14 residues. Trimming removed 3 bases at V and 1 base at J, with 9 bases between. DNA of the CDR3: TGTGCCAGCAGTGAGGGGGGATCGAACACTGAAGCTTTCTTT. This translates into CASSEGGSNTEAFF.

The chain recombines TRBV6-1 with TRBJ2-7; D possibly corresponds to TRBD1 (6 bases). V shed 5 bases and J shed 7 bases, with 18 bases lying between them. Germline-derived CDR1 and CDR2 are MNHNS and SASEGT. The length of the CDR3 is 14 residues. The CDR3, as DNA: TGTGCCAGCAGTCCCCAAACAGGGAACGTAGAGCAGTACTTC. Protein product: CASSPQTGNVEQYF.

This sequence joins TRBV29-1 and TRBJ2-5, with D maybe TRBD1 (6 bases). Germline V CDR1 and CDR2: SQVTM, ANQGSEA. The CDR3 totals 12 residues. Trimming removed 8 bases at V and 2 bases at J, with 12 bases between. The CDR3 coding sequence is TGCAGCACATGGACAGCACAAGAGACCCAGTACTTC. Its protein product is CSTWTAQETQYF.

The rearrangement joins TRBV19 to TRBJ2-2; maybe TRBD1 (6 bases). Germline V lookup: CDR1 LNHDA, CDR2 SQIVND (reference sequence). Trimming took 7 bases from V and 0 from J, leaving 18 bases between them. The CDR3 runs to 17 residues. The CDR3 sequence: CASIRGPRSANTGELFF. The CDR3 nucleotides read TGTGCCAGTATCAGGGGCCCGCGGTCCGCGAACACCGGGGAGCTGTTTTTT.

This clone has only one observation. This chain joins TRBV5-5 and TRBJ1-2, with 9 bases identical to TRBD1. The trim removed 2 bases at V and 5 bases at J, leaving 7 bases unmatched. This CDR3 contains 15 residues. Germline loops: CDR1 SGHKS, CDR2 YYEKEE (reference sequence). CDR3 in amino acids: CASSLSHRGQYGYTF. The CDR3 DNA is TGTGCCAGCAGCTTAAGCCACAGGGGGCAATATGGCTACACCTTC.

The chain has TRBV6-5 and TRBJ2-1; a weak D match, TRBD2 (6 bases). From germline, CDR1 is MNHEY and CDR2 SVGAGI. The CDR3 runs to 15 residues. Trimming cost V 5 bases and J 2 bases, with 13 bases left between them. The CDR3 DNA is TGTGCCAGCAGTCTTAGCGGCATCCCCTACAATGAGCAGTTCTTC. This codes for CASSLSGIPYNEQFF.

V usage is TRBV7-2 and J usage is TRBJ2-1, with 8 bases matching TRBD1. V gave up 4 bases and J gave up 2 bases; unmatched junction bases: 13. This CDR3 region has 18 residues. CDR1 SGHTA and CDR2 FQGNSA come from the germline V gene. The DNA for the CDR3 is TGTGCCAGCAGCTCCCCCCCGGGTGGCAGGGGGCCCTACAATGAGCAGTTCTTC. Amino acids: CASSSPPGGRGPYNEQFF.

With regard to this clone: At one boundary the junction diverges from the germline segment, which might be a read error. The J gene is TRBJ2-1, the V gene TRBV7-7; tentative D call: TRBD2 (6 bases). Germline CDR1 reads SSHAT; CDR2 reads FNYEAQ (reference sequence). CDR3 length: 14 residues. In nucleotides, the CDR3 is TGTGCTAGCAGCACTACTCTAGCGTCGGGTGAGCAGTTCTTC. The encoded protein is CASSTTLASGEQFF.

This sequence joins TRBV5-6 and TRBJ1-3; D uncertain. CDR3 size: 17 residues. V lost 0 bases to trimming and J lost 0 bases, with 13 bases between them. Germline CDR1 SGHDT, CDR2 YYEEEE. The DNA of the CDR3 is TGTGCCAGCAGCTTGGTTGCCAGATTGAGCTCTGGAAACACCATATATTTT. This gives the protein CASSLVARLSSGNTIYF.

The rearrangement joins TRBV6-5 to TRBJ2-5, with D perhaps matching TRBD2 (5 bases). Trimming shortened V by 7 bases and J by 4 bases, and 13 bases separated the two germline ends. This CDR3 contains 13 residues. Per the germline V gene, CDR1 is MNHEY and CDR2 is SVGAGI. CDR3 amino acids: CASTIGVGETQYF. CDR3 sequence (DNA): TGTGCCAGCACTATCGGGGTTGGAGAGACCCAGTACTTC.

This chain uses TRBV15 with TRBJ2-7; D possibly corresponds to TRBD1 (5 bases). Trimming cost V 6 bases and J 3 bases, with 21 bases left between them. Germline V gives CDR1 LNHNV, CDR2 YYDKDF (reference sequence). CDR3 length: 16 residues. This chain's CDR3 is CATSPRTGHGFYEQYF. The CDR3 DNA follows: TGTGCCACCAGTCCTAGAACCGGACACGGATTCTACGAGCAGTACTTC. The full variable domain, completed using reference TRBV15 and TRBJ2-7, is DAMVIQNPRYQVTQFGKPVTLSCSQTLNHNVMYWYQQKSSQAPKLLFHYYDKDFNNEADTPDNFQSRRPNTSFCFLDIRSPGLGDTAMYLCATSPRTGHGFYEQYFGPGTRLTVT.

CDR3: CASSSLAGVTDTQYF. For the CDR3, the DNA is TGTGCCAGCAGTTCTCTAGCGGGAGTCACAGATACGCAGTATTTT. The genes are TRBV6-1 and TRBJ2-3, with 10 bases aligning to TRBD2. Losses at the gene ends were 5 bases for V and 2 bases for J; bases not matched to a gene: 4. Germline CDR1 reads MNHNS; CDR2 reads SASEGT. This CDR3 is built from 15 residues.

The V call is TRBV11-2, the J call TRBJ2-1; TRBD2 matches 11 bases. This CDR3 has 15 amino acids. Germline assignment: CDR1 SGHAT and CDR2 FQNNGV. V was clipped by 2 bases and J by 12 bases; unmatched bases: 9. CDR3 in amino acids: CASSLLAGGRHGQFF. DNA for the CDR3: TGTGCCAGCAGCTTACTAGCGGGAGGACGTCATGGGCAGTTCTTC. Together with reference TRBV11-2 and TRBJ2-1, the CDR3 gives the full variable domain: EAGVAQSPRYKIIEKRQSVAFWCNPISGHATLYWYQQILGQGPKLLIQFQNNGVVDDSQLPKDRFSAERLKGVDSTLKIQPAKLEDSAVYLCASSLLAGGRHGQFFGPGTRLTVL.

Note on this clone: The germline gene is not matched at one end of the junction; a read error may be the cause. The rearrangement joins TRBV7-7 to TRBJ2-1, with D uncertain. The CDR3 extends over 14 amino acids. The V gene's germline CDR1 is SSHAT and CDR2 FNYEAQ (reference sequence). In nucleotides, the CDR3 is TGTGCTAGCAGCTCCCCCTCCTGGTACGATGAGCAGTTCTTC. Translation gives CASSSPSWYDEQFF.

DNA of the CDR3: TGTGCCAGCAGCCCTCTGACGGGATCCTACGAGCAGTACTTC. It yields the protein CASSPLTGSYEQYF. The chain uses TRBV7-8 and TRBJ2-7; D might be TRBD2 (5 bases). The germline V gene encodes CDR1 SGHVS and CDR2 FQNEAQ. The CDR3 spans 14 residues. The V gene lost 5 bases and the J gene lost 1 base, with 12 bases spanning the gap.

This chain connects TRBV18 to TRBJ1-5, with D hard to call. V lost 2 bases and J 5 bases, leaving 7 bases between the germline ends. Germline V gene lookup returns CDR1 KGHSH and CDR2 LQKENI. The CDR3 contains 13 residues. The CDR3 region has the DNA TGTGCCAGCTCACCATTTAAGGATCAGCCCCAGCATTTT. Its protein is CASSPFKDQPQHF.